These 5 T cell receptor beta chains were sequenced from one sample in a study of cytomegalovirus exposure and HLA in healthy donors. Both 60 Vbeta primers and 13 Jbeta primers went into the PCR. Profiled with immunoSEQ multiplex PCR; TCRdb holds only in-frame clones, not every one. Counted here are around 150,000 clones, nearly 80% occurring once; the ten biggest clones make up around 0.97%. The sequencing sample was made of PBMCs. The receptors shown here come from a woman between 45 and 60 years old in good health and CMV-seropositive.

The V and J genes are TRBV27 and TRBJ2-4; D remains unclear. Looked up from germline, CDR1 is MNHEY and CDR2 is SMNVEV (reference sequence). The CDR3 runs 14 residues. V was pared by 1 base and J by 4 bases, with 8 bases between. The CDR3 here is CASSLLARKNIQYF. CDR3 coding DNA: TGTGCCAGCAGTTTATTGGCCAGAAAAAACATTCAGTACTTC.

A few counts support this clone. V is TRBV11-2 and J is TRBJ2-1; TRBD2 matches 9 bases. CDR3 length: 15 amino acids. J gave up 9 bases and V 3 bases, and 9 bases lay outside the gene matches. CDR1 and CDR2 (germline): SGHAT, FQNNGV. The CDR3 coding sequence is TGTGCCAGCAGCTTTTTATTGGGACTAGCATCTGAGCAGTTCTTC. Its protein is CASSFLLGLASEQFF. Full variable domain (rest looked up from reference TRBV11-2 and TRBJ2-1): EAGVAQSPRYKIIEKRQSVAFWCNPISGHATLYWYQQILGQGPKLLIQFQNNGVVDDSQLPKDRFSAERLKGVDSTLKIQPAKLEDSAVYLCASSFLLGLASEQFFGPGTRLTVL.

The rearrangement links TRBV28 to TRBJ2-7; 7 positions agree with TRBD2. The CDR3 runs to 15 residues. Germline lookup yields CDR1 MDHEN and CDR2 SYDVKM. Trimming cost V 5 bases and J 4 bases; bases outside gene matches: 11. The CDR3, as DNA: TGTGCCAGCAGTCCGAGCGGGGTAGCCGGATACGAGCAGTACTTC. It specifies CASSPSGVAGYEQYF. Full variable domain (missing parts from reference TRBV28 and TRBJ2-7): DVKVTQSSRYLVKRTGEKVFLECVQDMDHENMFWYRQDPGLGLRLIYFSYDVKMKEKGDIPEGYSVSREKKERFSLILESASTNQTSMYLCASSPSGVAGYEQYFGPGTRLTVT.

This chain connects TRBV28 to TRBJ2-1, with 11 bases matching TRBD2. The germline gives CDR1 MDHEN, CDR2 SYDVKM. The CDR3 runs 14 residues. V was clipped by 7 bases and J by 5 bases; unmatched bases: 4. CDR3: CASTRLAGNNEQFF. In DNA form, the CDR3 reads TGTGCCAGCACAAGACTAGCGGGGAACAATGAGCAGTTCTTC.

For the CDR3, the DNA is TGCAGCGTGGGGGACAGGGGAACATATGGCTACACCTTC. It yields the protein CSVGDRGTYGYTF. The rearrangement joins TRBV29-1 to TRBJ1-2, with 10 positions matching TRBD1. Germline CDR1 and CDR2: SQVTM and ANQGSEA. The CDR3 consists of 13 residues. J was trimmed by 5 bases and V by 6 bases; bases with no gene match: 6.